This TCR beta chain was documented in a study of cytomegalovirus exposure and HLA in healthy donors. This clone showed up just a few times. Its antigen is undetermined. The PCR made use of 60 Vbeta and 13 Jbeta primers. The repertoire was sequenced with immunoSEQ multiplex PCR; TCRdb's copy has only in-frame clones and lacks some. The sample has some 95,000 clones, approximately 77% seen once. The study's findings and limits: It was assumed in the presence/absence analyses that sequencing depth was roughly uniform across donors. Data from an earlier analysis indicated that most TCR beta V segments were productive either about 87% or about 30% of the time.

Trimming removed 5 bases at V and 4 bases at J, with 17 bases between. Germline V gives CDR1 SEHNR, CDR2 FQNEAQ (reference sequence). The CDR3 totals 16 residues. The chain combines TRBV7-9 with TRBJ1-4; D ambiguous. The specimen sequenced was PBMCs. This clonotype originated in a woman between 40 and 55 years old in good health and CMV-seronegative. In DNA form, the CDR3 reads TGTGCCAGCAGCAACCAGGTTGGGTCGGATAATGAAAAACTGTTTTTT. Protein product: CASSNQVGSDNEKLFF.